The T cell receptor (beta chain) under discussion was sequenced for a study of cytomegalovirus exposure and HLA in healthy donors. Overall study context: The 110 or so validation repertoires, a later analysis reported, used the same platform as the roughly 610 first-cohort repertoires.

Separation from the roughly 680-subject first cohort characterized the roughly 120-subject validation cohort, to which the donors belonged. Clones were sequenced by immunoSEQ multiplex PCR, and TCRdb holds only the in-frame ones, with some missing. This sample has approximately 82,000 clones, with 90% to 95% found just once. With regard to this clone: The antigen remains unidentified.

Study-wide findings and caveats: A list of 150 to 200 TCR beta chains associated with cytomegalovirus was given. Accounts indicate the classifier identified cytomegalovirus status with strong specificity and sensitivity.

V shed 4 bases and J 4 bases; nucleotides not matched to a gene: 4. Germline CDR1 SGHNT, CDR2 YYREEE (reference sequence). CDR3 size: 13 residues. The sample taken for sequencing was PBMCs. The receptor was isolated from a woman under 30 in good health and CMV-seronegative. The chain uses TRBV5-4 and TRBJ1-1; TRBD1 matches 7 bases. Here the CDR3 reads CASSRDSGTEAFF. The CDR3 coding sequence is TGTGCCAGCAGCCGGGACAGTGGCACTGAAGCTTTCTTT.